A single sample gave rise to the 25 T cell receptor beta chains below, sequenced in a study of blood T cell repertoires in COVID-19. The method was immunoSEQ multiplex PCR; TCRdb's version includes in-frame clones alone and lacks a portion of them. The profile shows 150,000 or so clones, around nine tenths of them singletons. Specimen: PBMCs or T cells enriched from blood (not recorded which). These receptors were taken from a woman aged 25 to 45 with acute COVID-19.

The chain combines TRBV10-1 with TRBJ2-7; 10 nucleotides align to TRBD1. The CDR3 length is 13 residues. CDR1 and CDR2 from the germline V gene are WNHNN and SYGVQD (reference sequence). Unmatched junction bases numbered 4, after V lost 7 bases and J lost 4 bases. The CDR3 DNA reads TGCGCCAGCATGCGACAGGGGGCTTACGAGCAGTACTTC. It yields the protein CASMRQGAYEQYF.

This clone was observed a handful of times. This chain uses TRBV28 with TRBJ2-7, with 8 bases aligning to TRBD1. The junction had 6 bases not matched to a gene; V was cut back by 6 bases and J by 2 bases. There are 14 residues in the CDR3. Germline V CDR1 and CDR2: MDHEN, SYDVKM. The CDR3 is CASRPYRGTYEQYF. CDR3 DNA: TGTGCCAGCAGACCCTACAGGGGGACCTACGAGCAGTACTTC.

This chain connects TRBV9 to TRBJ2-5, with TRBD2 matching 8 bases. Germline CDR1 SGDLS, CDR2 YYNGEE. The CDR3 contains 16 residues. J lost 5 bases, V lost 2 bases, and 11 bases had no gene match. This chain's CDR3 is CASSVIGDGGEETQYF. The CDR3 nucleotides read TGTGCCAGCAGCGTTATAGGGGACGGGGGGGAGGAGACCCAGTACTTC. The variable domain in full, completed from reference TRBV9 and TRBJ2-5, reads DSGVTQTPKHLITATGQRVTLRCSPRSGDLSVYWYQQSLDQGLQFLIQYYNGEERAKGNILERFSAQQFPDLHSELNLSSLELGDSALYFCASSVIGDGGEETQYFGPGTRLLVL.

This chain uses TRBV7-9 with TRBJ2-2; 7 bases agree with TRBD1. V dropped 1 base and J dropped 5; count of bases not matched to a gene: 4. Germline lookup yields CDR1 SEHNR and CDR2 FQNEAQ (reference sequence). This CDR3 spans 15 amino acids. The CDR3 loop reads CASSLDDRETGELFF. The DNA of the CDR3 is TGTGCCAGCAGCTTAGACGACAGGGAGACCGGGGAGCTGTTTTTT. Filled out from reference TRBV7-9 and TRBJ2-2, the complete variable domain reads DTGVSQNPRHKITKRGQNVTFRCDPISEHNRLYWYRQTLGQGPEFLTYFQNEAQLEKSRLLSDRFSAERPKGSFSTLEIQRTEQGDSAMYLCASSLDDRETGELFFGEGSRLTVL.

This clone turned up a few times. The chain employs TRBV4-1 and TRBJ2-6; tentatively, D is TRBD1 (5 bases). V was pared by 5 bases and J by 4 bases, with 15 bases between. The germline V gene has CDR1 MGHRA and CDR2 YSYEKL. This CDR3 has 16 residues. CDR3 sequence (DNA): TGCGCCAGCAGCAGCAGTACAGGTACCGGGGCCAACGTCCTGACTTTC. It specifies CASSSSTGTGANVLTF.

The chain links TRBV29-1 to TRBJ1-1, with D unclear. Per the germline V gene, CDR1 is SQVTM and CDR2 is ANQGSEA. The V and J ends lost 4 bases and 1 base respectively, with 10 bases between them. The CDR3 loop spans 13 amino acids. The chain's CDR3 is CSVAVFGNTEAFF. CDR3 DNA sequence: TGCAGCGTTGCGGTGTTCGGGAACACTGAAGCTTTCTTT.

This sequence joins TRBV5-6 and TRBJ2-1; D is perhaps TRBD1 (5 bases). The CDR3 is 13 amino acids. Germline V CDR1 and CDR2: SGHDT, YYEEEE. V lost 4 bases, J lost 4 bases, and 9 bases lay in between. The CDR3 DNA is TGTGCCAGCAGCCCGACAGAGTACAATGAGCAGTTCTTC. Amino acid sequence: CASSPTEYNEQFF.

The chain employs TRBV25-1 and TRBJ2-7; 7 bases match TRBD1. V was pared by 1 base and J by 6 bases, with 12 bases of the junction left unmatched. The CDR3 totals 16 residues. Germline V CDR1 and CDR2: MGHDK, SYGVNS. The CDR3 sequence: CASSEWKGVGGPEQYF. The CDR3 DNA sequence: TGTGCCAGCAGTGAATGGAAGGGAGTAGGGGGCCCCGAGCAGTACTTC.

The V gene is TRBV29-1, the J gene TRBJ1-1, with D hard to call. The CDR3 covers 12 residues. Germline lookup yields CDR1 SQVTM and CDR2 ANQGSEA. With 5 bases removed from V and 11 bases from J, the gap between germline ends came to 18 bases. The CDR3 DNA is TGCAGCGTTCTCACGCTTTCGCTCGGGGCTTTCTTT. Translation: CSVLTLSLGAFF.

This clone came up once. The V call is TRBV7-8, the J call TRBJ1-5; 8 nucleotides line up with TRBD1. The CDR3 spans 14 residues. CDR1 is SGHVS, CDR2 FQNEAQ, per germline. The V gene end was trimmed by 5 bases and the J gene end by 5 bases; junction bases not matched to a gene: 5. The CDR3 DNA follows: TGTGCCAGCAGCCCGGACAGGGCCTATCAGCCCCAGCATTTT. This translates into CASSPDRAYQPQHF.

The V call is TRBV7-2, the J call TRBJ2-3; maybe TRBD1 (5 bases). Between the trimmed V and J ends, which lost 0 bases and 3 bases, there was a span of 7 bases. The CDR3 runs 14 residues. Germline CDR1 SGHTA, CDR2 FQGNSA. The CDR3: CASSLARATDTQYF. The CDR3 DNA is TGTGCCAGCAGCTTAGCCAGGGCTACAGATACGCAGTATTTT.

The chain has TRBV3-1 (or the pseudogene TRBV3-2) and TRBJ2-3; 8 bases map to TRBD2. V was clipped by 0 bases and J by 3 bases; unmatched bases: 5. The CDR3 totals 16 residues. The germline CDR1 and CDR2 sequences are LGHDT and YNNKEL (reference sequence). CDR3 loop: CASSQDRASGTDTQYF. CDR3 nucleotides: TGTGCCAGCAGCCAAGATAGAGCTAGCGGGACAGATACGCAGTATTTT.

The chain uses TRBV9 and TRBJ2-2; perhaps TRBD2 as D (6 bases). V dropped 0 bases and J dropped 7 bases, with 10 bases sitting between them. Germline loops: CDR1 SGDLS, CDR2 YYNGEE. This CDR3 region has 14 residues. CDR3 nucleotide sequence: TGTGCCAGCAGCGTAGCTGGGGGGTACGGGGAGCTGTTTTTT. Protein sequence: CASSVAGGYGELFF.

J is TRBJ1-2 and V is TRBV28, with 9 bases aligning to TRBD1. The V segment lost 4 bases and the J segment 6 bases; nucleotides outside the gene matches: 9. The germline V gene has CDR1 MDHEN and CDR2 SYDVKM. The CDR3 consists of 15 residues. CDR3 nucleotides: TGTGCCAGCAGTTCCCACAGGGGGCAAGTAAATGGCTACACCTTC. Translation: CASSSHRGQVNGYTF.

The chain has TRBV18 and TRBJ2-1; perhaps TRBD2 as D (5 bases). Trimming removed 3 bases from V and 0 bases from J, with 9 bases in between. The germline gives CDR1 KGHSH, CDR2 LQKENI. The CDR3 has 15 amino acids. CDR3 in DNA: TGTGCCAGCTCACCTGGACTGACCTCCTACAATGAGCAGTTCTTC. It translates to CASSPGLTSYNEQFF.

This rearrangement joins TRBV6-2 or TRBV6-3 to TRBJ2-1, with 14 bases lining up with TRBD2. The CDR3 is made up of 17 amino acids. The J segment lost 7 bases and the V segment lost 5 bases, leaving 10 bases of the junction unmatched. CDR1 and CDR2 from the germline V gene are MNHEY and SVGEGT. This CDR3 is CASSIPGLAGVRNEQFF. In nucleotides, the CDR3 is TGTGCCAGCAGTATACCGGGACTAGCGGGAGTGCGAAATGAGCAGTTCTTC.

V gene TRBV28 combines with J gene TRBJ1-2; D might be TRBD1 (6 bases). In germline, CDR1 is MDHEN, CDR2 SYDVKM. This CDR3 has 18 residues. V lost 6 bases, J lost 4 bases, and 27 bases lay in between. The DNA for the CDR3 is TGTGCCAGCAGCCACCCCCCAGGAGGCAGGGGTGGCTTCTATGGCTACACCTTC. This translates into CASSHPPGGRGGFYGYTF.

This chain joins TRBV10-3 and TRBJ1-5; 12 bases align to TRBD1. Germline loops: CDR1 ENHRY, CDR2 SYGVKD. The CDR3 totals 16 residues. The junction had 8 bases not matched to a gene; V was cut back by 4 bases and J by 7 bases. CDR3: CAISGGTGGEGQPQHF. The CDR3 DNA is TGTGCCATCAGTGGCGGGACAGGGGGCGAAGGGCAGCCCCAGCATTTT.

The rearrangement links TRBV2 to TRBJ1-5, with D possibly TRBD1 on 6 matching bases. Germline V gene data show CDR1 as SNHLY and CDR2 as FYNNEI. The CDR3 loop spans 16 amino acids. Deletions cut 3 bases from V and 9 bases from J, with 21 bases between. The CDR3 DNA reads TGTGCCAGCAGTGACATTAGCAGGGGTCCGGTCATGCCCCAGCATTTT. This translates into CASSDISRGPVMPQHF.

Here the CDR3 DNA reads TGCAGTGCTAGTCTAGCGGGAGGCGCCACCGGGGAGCTGTTTTTT. Protein product: CSASLAGGATGELFF. The chain links TRBV20-1 to TRBJ2-2, with 11 bases that match TRBD2. Germline assignment: CDR1 DFQATT and CDR2 SNEGSKA (reference sequence). The length of the CDR3 is 15 residues. Trimming cost V 3 bases and J 4 bases; bases outside gene matches: 4.

This rearrangement joins TRBV4-1 to TRBJ2-7; D possibly corresponds to TRBD1 (6 bases). Germline loops: CDR1 MGHRA, CDR2 YSYEKL. The V and J ends lost 2 bases and 0 bases respectively, with 11 bases between them. The CDR3 loop spans 15 amino acids. This chain's CDR3 is CASSQTDSYSYEQYF. The DNA for the CDR3 is TGCGCCAGCAGCCAAACGGACAGCTACTCCTACGAGCAGTACTTC.

The V call is TRBV30, the J call TRBJ2-2, with TRBD1 matching over 7 bases. The CDR3 is made up of 16 amino acids. The germline CDR1 and CDR2 sequences are GTSNPN and SVGIG (reference sequence). The ends lost 3 bases at V and 2 bases at J; junction bases unmatched: 9. The CDR3 DNA reads as TGTGCCTGGAGGGGGGAAGGGGGCTTAAACACCGGGGAGCTGTTTTTT. It is translated as CAWRGEGGLNTGELFF.

This rearrangement joins TRBV19 to TRBJ2-1; 10 nucleotides align to TRBD2. CDR1 is LNHDA and CDR2 is SQIVND in the germline V gene (reference sequence). The junction had 7 bases not matched to a gene; V was cut back by 5 bases and J by 3 bases. The CDR3 is 16 residues long. CDR3 loop: CASSSRLAGNYNEQFF. CDR3 nucleotides: TGTGCCAGTAGTTCTAGACTAGCGGGTAACTACAATGAGCAGTTCTTC.

The chain recombines TRBV20-1 with TRBJ1-1, with D unclear. With 6 bases removed from V and 11 bases from J, the gap between germline ends came to 13 bases. Looked up from germline, CDR1 is DFQATT and CDR2 is SNEGSKA (reference sequence). This CDR3 has 10 residues. Written as DNA, the CDR3 is TGCAGTGCCGTCGGGCGGGTCGCTTTCTTT. Translating gives CSAVGRVAFF.

The chain combines TRBV3-1 (or the pseudogene TRBV3-2) with TRBJ2-5; 10 bases are a match to TRBD1. The trim removed 0 bases at V and 4 bases at J, leaving 2 bases unmatched. The CDR3 length is 15 residues. Germline V gene sequence: CDR1 LGHDT, CDR2 YNNKEL (reference sequence). Here the CDR3 DNA reads TGTGCCAGCAGCCAAGACTGGGACAGGGGAGAGACCCAGTACTTC. Translating gives CASSQDWDRGETQYF.